These T cell receptor beta chains were read from a single sample in a study of shared clonotypes between healthy human individuals. Sequenced by immunoSEQ multiplex PCR; TCRdb stores in-frame clones only, minus some. The data show some 87,000 clones, with 68% seen just once and around half held by the top ten. Sequencing was performed on memory CD8+ T cells sorted from blood. The receptors shown here come from a man aged 25 to 40 in good health. CDR3s include the opening cysteine and the closing phenylalanine or tryptophan. A D gene is named only where the DNA matches it firmly. Rows may omit the clone size; those that give it use once, few, many or a size class.

J: TRBJ2-1
size: NA
D: NA
V: TRBV14
DNA: TGTGCCAGCAGCCCTCCTATCTCCTACAATGAGCAGTTCTTC
CDR3: CASSPPISYNEQFF

J: TRBJ2-6
size: NA
D: NA
V: TRBV7-8
DNA: TGTGCCAGCAGCAACGCGACCACAAAGTCGGGCCAACGTCCTGACTTC
CDR3: CASSNATTKSGQRPDF

J: TRBJ2-7
size: once
D: TRBD1
V: TRBV7-2
DNA: TGTGCCAGCAGCTTAGCTTCAGCCAGGGGGTCGTACGAGCAGTACTTC
CDR3: CASSLASARGSYEQYF

J: TRBJ2-5
size: few
D: TRBD2
V: TRBV15
DNA: TGTGCCACCAGCACCGGGACTAGCGGGAGTGCGGCCCAGTACTTC
CDR3: CATSTGTSGSAAQYF

J: TRBJ1-1
size: NA
D: NA
V: TRBV11-3
DNA: TGTGCCAGCAGCTTAGGACAGTTCACTGAAGCTTTCTTT
CDR3: CASSLGQFTEAFF

J: TRBJ2-1
size: NA
D: NA
V: TRBV18
DNA: TGTGCCAGCTCACGAAGAGACAGGCCTTACAATGAGCAGTTCTTC
CDR3: CASSRRDRPYNEQFF

J: TRBJ1-5
size: few
D: TRBD1
V: TRBV7-6
DNA: TGTGCCAGCAGCCGGGAAACAGGGGCTAATCAGCCCCAGCATTTT
CDR3: CASSRETGANQPQHF

J: TRBJ2-6
size: NA
D: NA
V: TRBV25-1
DNA: TGTGCCAGCAGTGAAGCGAAGGATTCTGGGGCCAACGTCCTGACTTTC
CDR3: CASSEAKDSGANVLTF

J: TRBJ2-1
size: NA
D: NA
V: TRBV28
DNA: TGTGCCAGCAGTTTTGTGAGACTCTACAATGAGCAGTTCTTC
CDR3: CASSFVRLYNEQFF

J: TRBJ1-1
size: NA
D: NA
V: TRBV6-9
DNA: TGTGCCAGCAGTTACTCTCAGAACACTGAAGCTTTCTTT
CDR3: CASSYSQNTEAFF

J: TRBJ2-3
size: NA
D: NA
V: TRBV4-3
DNA: TGCGCCAGCAGCCCCATCCCGACGGCAGATACGCAGTATTTT
CDR3: CASSPIPTADTQYF

J: TRBJ2-1
size: NA
D: TRBD2
V: TRBV15
DNA: TGTGCCACCAGCGGCGGGAGAAGTAACAATGAGCAGTTCTTC
CDR3: CATSGGRSNNEQFF

J: TRBJ2-1
size: NA
D: TRBD2
V: TRBV27
DNA: TGTGCCAGCAGTTTATATCGACTAGCGGGAGGATCCTACAATGAGCAGTTCTTC
CDR3: CASSLYRLAGGSYNEQFF

J: TRBJ2-2
size: NA
D: NA
V: TRBV6-4
DNA: TGTGCCAGCACCCTGATTAGTAACACCGGGGAGCTGTTTTTT
CDR3: CASTLISNTGELFF

J: TRBJ2-3
size: many
D: NA
V: TRBV2
DNA: TGTGCCAGCCAACCTAGAACAGATACGCAGTATTTT
CDR3: CASQPRTDTQYF

J: TRBJ2-1
size: NA
D: TRBD2
V: TRBV10-3
DNA: TGTGCCATCACTATGGGACTAGCGGGAGTTTCAGATGAGCAGTTCTTC
CDR3: CAITMGLAGVSDEQFF

J: TRBJ1-1
size: NA
D: NA
V: TRBV11-2
DNA: TGTGCCAGCAGCTTCAGAAGGGGGAACACTGAAGCTTTCTTT
CDR3: CASSFRRGNTEAFF

J: TRBJ2-6
size: NA
D: TRBD1
V: TRBV5-4
DNA: TGTGCCAGCAGCGTGGACAGGGGCCACTCTGGGGCCAACGTCCTGACTTTC
CDR3: CASSVDRGHSGANVLTF

J: TRBJ2-7
size: NA
D: TRBD1
V: TRBV11-2
DNA: TGTGCCAGCAGCCCCCTCCGTAGGACAGGGGACTACGAGCAGTACTTC
CDR3: CASSPLRRTGDYEQYF

J: TRBJ2-1
size: NA
D: TRBD2
V: TRBV6-5
DNA: TGTGCCAGCAGCCCGGGGGGGGAGCAGTTCTTC
CDR3: CASSPGGEQFF

J: TRBJ2-3
size: many
D: NA
V: TRBV10-3
DNA: TGTGCCATCAGTGAATCGGTGCTGGGCACAGATACGCAGTATTTT
CDR3: CAISESVLGTDTQYF

J: TRBJ1-5
size: few
D: TRBD1
V: TRBV28
DNA: TGTGCCAGCAGTCCCTACAGGGGGCTCAGCAATCAGCCCCAGCATTTT
CDR3: CASSPYRGLSNQPQHF

J: TRBJ2-3
size: few
D: NA
V: TRBV11-2
DNA: TGTGCCAGCAGCTTAGGAGACTGGCTCCGCACAGATACGCAGTATTTT
CDR3: CASSLGDWLRTDTQYF

J: TRBJ2-1
size: NA
D: TRBD2
V: TRBV11-2
DNA: TGTGCCAGCAGCTTACTAGCGGGGAGTGACAATGAGCAGTTCTTC
CDR3: CASSLLAGSDNEQFF

J: TRBJ1-2
size: NA
D: NA
V: TRBV7-2
DNA: TGTGCCAGCAGCCTCTCCGGGGGCAAGAACTATGGCTACACCTTC
CDR3: CASSLSGGKNYGYTF

J: TRBJ2-1
size: NA
D: NA
V: TRBV12-2
DNA: TGTGCAAGTCGCTTAGCGTTAAAGGCTAGCGGGAGTAATGAGCAGTTCTTC
CDR3: CASRLALKASGSNEQFF

J: TRBJ1-1
size: NA
D: NA
V: TRBV4-2
DNA: TGTGCCAGCAGCTTTCTCTCCAGGGATCAGGGAGCTTTCTTT
CDR3: CASSFLSRDQGAFF

J: TRBJ2-2
size: few
D: NA
V: TRBV2
DNA: TGTGCCAGCAGTGAATCCCGGGACCTAAACACCGGGGAGCTGTTTTTT
CDR3: CASSESRDLNTGELFF

J: TRBJ1-1
size: NA
D: NA
V: TRBV27
DNA: TGTGCCAGCATACGGAACACTGAAGCTTTCTTT
CDR3: CASIRNTEAFF

J: TRBJ1-4
size: few
D: TRBD1
V: TRBV4-1
DNA: TGCGCCAGCAGCTCCCGACAGGGGGAGACTAATGAAAAACTGTTTTTT
CDR3: CASSSRQGETNEKLFF

J: TRBJ2-1
size: many
D: TRBD2
V: TRBV9
DNA: TGTGCCAGCAGCGTAAGCGGGACTATTCGCAATGAGCAGTTCTTC
CDR3: CASSVSGTIRNEQFF

J: TRBJ1-3
size: NA
D: NA
V: TRBV19
DNA: TGTGCCAGTAGTATTTGGAGCAACTCTGGAAACACCATATATTTT
CDR3: CASSIWSNSGNTIYF

J: TRBJ2-5
size: few
D: TRBD2
V: TRBV10-3
DNA: TGTGCCATCAGTGACCCGACTAGCGGGAGAGGACAAGAGACCCAGTACTTC
CDR3: CAISDPTSGRGQETQYF

J: TRBJ2-7
size: NA
D: NA
V: TRBV14
DNA: TGTGCCAGCAGCCAACGGTTTGGACAGAGCGACTACGAGCAGTACTTC
CDR3: CASSQRFGQSDYEQYF

J: TRBJ1-5
size: NA
D: NA
V: TRBV2
DNA: TGTGCCAGCACCCGGCCCGGGCAGGGTGGTAATCAGCCCCAGCATTTT
CDR3: CASTRPGQGGNQPQHF

J: TRBJ1-5
size: NA
D: NA
V: TRBV18
DNA: TGTGCCAGCTCACCACGGAACCCGACAGGACGGGAGGGCAATCAGCCCCAGCATTTT
CDR3: CASSPRNPTGREGNQPQHF

J: TRBJ2-5
size: once
D: NA
V: TRBV5-5
DNA: TGTGCCAGCAGCTCACAGCCTAGCGTCCAAGAGACCCAGTACTTC
CDR3: CASSSQPSVQETQYF

J: TRBJ1-2
size: NA
D: NA
V: TRBV27
DNA: TGTGCCAGCAGTTCCGGGGGGGTTAACTATGGCTACACCTTC
CDR3: CASSSGGVNYGYTF

J: TRBJ1-2
size: NA
D: NA
V: TRBV7-2
DNA: TGTGCCAGCAGCTTCCCTGGGGGGGCAGGCTACACCTTC
CDR3: CASSFPGGAGYTF

J: TRBJ2-1
size: NA
D: NA
V: TRBV7-3
DNA: TGTGCCAGCAGCCCGGATCCAAGGACTGTGGGTGAGCAGTTCTTC
CDR3: CASSPDPRTVGEQFF

J: TRBJ2-1
size: NA
D: NA
V: TRBV7-9
DNA: TGTGCCAGCAGTCTCCCCTTCTACAATGAGCAGTTCTTC
CDR3: CASSLPFYNEQFF

J: TRBJ1-3
size: NA
D: NA
V: TRBV5-6
DNA: TGTGCCAGCAGCTTGGTGGGGGCAGCCCCAAACTCTGGAAACACCATATATTTT
CDR3: CASSLVGAAPNSGNTIYF

J: TRBJ2-1
size: NA
D: TRBD1
V: TRBV2
DNA: TGTGCCTACTATACGGCAGGGGGAACCTACAATGAGCAGTTCTTC
CDR3: CAYYTAGGTYNEQFF

J: TRBJ2-3
size: NA
D: NA
V: TRBV5-1
DNA: TGCGCCAGCAGCTTGGATAGGGAACTCAGCACAGATACGCAGTATTTT
CDR3: CASSLDRELSTDTQYF

J: TRBJ2-1
size: NA
D: TRBD2
V: TRBV6-6
DNA: TGTGCCAGCAGTTACTCGCGGGAGGGAGCGGGTGAGCAGTTCTTC
CDR3: CASSYSREGAGEQFF

J: TRBJ2-7
size: NA
D: NA
V: TRBV11-2
DNA: TGTGCCAGCAGCTTAGTAGGAGACGAGCAGCACTTC
CDR3: CASSLVGDEQHF

J: TRBJ2-3
size: NA
D: NA
V: TRBV29-1
DNA: TGCAGCGTGGGAAGGGCTAGCGAGCTCACAGATACGCAGTATTTT
CDR3: CSVGRASELTDTQYF

J: TRBJ2-3
size: NA
D: NA
V: TRBV7-6
DNA: TGTGCCAGCAGCTTAGAGTTAGCAAACACAGATACGCAGTATTTT
CDR3: CASSLELANTDTQYF

J: TRBJ2-5
size: NA
D: TRBD2
V: TRBV5-1
DNA: TGCGCCAGCAGTACGGGACTAGCGGACCGGGGCGAGACCCAGTACTTC
CDR3: CASSTGLADRGETQYF

J: TRBJ2-7
size: NA
D: NA
V: TRBV7-2
DNA: TGTGCCAGCAGCTTAATGGACACCTCCTACGAGCAGTACTTC
CDR3: CASSLMDTSYEQYF

J: TRBJ2-1
size: NA
D: NA
V: TRBV7-2
DNA: TGTGCCAGCAGCTTAGCCGCTAGTCGCCACAATGAGCAGTTCTTC
CDR3: CASSLAASRHNEQFF

J: TRBJ2-7
size: NA
D: TRBD1
V: TRBV9
DNA: TGTGCCAGCAGCGTAGGAGGGACAGGGTACGAGCAGTACTTC
CDR3: CASSVGGTGYEQYF

J: TRBJ2-7
size: NA
D: NA
V: TRBV29-1
DNA: TGCAGCGGGGGTAGCGGCTCCTACGAGCAGTACTTC
CDR3: CSGGSGSYEQYF

J: TRBJ2-1
size: once
D: NA
V: TRBV6-5
DNA: TGTGCCAGCAGGAGGACAGACAATGAGCAGTTCTTC
CDR3: CASRRTDNEQFF

J: TRBJ1-2
size: few
D: NA
V: TRBV5-1
DNA: TGCGCCAGCAGCTCCGAGGAGGGCGGCTATGGCTACACCTTC
CDR3: CASSSEEGGYGYTF

J: TRBJ2-7
size: NA
D: TRBD2
V: TRBV5-1
DNA: TGCGCCAGCAGCTTGGCGGGGGGATACCTCTACGAGCAGTACTTC
CDR3: CASSLAGGYLYEQYF

J: TRBJ1-2
size: NA
D: TRBD1
V: TRBV18
DNA: TGTGCCAGCTCACCAGGACAGGGCATCGATGGCTACACCTTC
CDR3: CASSPGQGIDGYTF

J: TRBJ2-4
size: NA
D: NA
V: TRBV7-2
DNA: TGTGCCAGCAGCCCCTCCGGGCAATGGGCCAAAAACATTCAGTACTTC
CDR3: CASSPSGQWAKNIQYF

J: TRBJ2-1
size: NA
D: TRBD2
V: TRBV4-1
DNA: TGCGCCAGCAGCCAAGTGTCAGACAAGCGGGAGCTGCTGGATGAGCAGTTCTTC
CDR3: CASSQVSDKRELLDEQFF

J: TRBJ1-2
size: NA
D: NA
V: TRBV28
DNA: TGTGCCAGCAGTCCCGGGACAAATTATGGCTACACCTTC
CDR3: CASSPGTNYGYTF